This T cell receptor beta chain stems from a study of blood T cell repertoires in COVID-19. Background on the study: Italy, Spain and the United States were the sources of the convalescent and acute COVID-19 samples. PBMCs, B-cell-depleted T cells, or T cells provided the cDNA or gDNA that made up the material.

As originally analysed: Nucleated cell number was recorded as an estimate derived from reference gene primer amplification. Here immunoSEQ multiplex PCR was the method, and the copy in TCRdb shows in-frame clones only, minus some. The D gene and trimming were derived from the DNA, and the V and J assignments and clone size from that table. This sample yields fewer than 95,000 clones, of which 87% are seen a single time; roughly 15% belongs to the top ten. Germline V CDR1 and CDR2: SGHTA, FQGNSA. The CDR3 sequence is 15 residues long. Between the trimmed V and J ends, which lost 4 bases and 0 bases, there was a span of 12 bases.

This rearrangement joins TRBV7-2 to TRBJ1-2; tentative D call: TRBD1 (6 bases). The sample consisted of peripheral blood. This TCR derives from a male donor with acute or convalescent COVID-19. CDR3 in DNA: TGTGCCAGCAGCTCGGGCAGGGGCGCTAACTATGGCTACACCTTC. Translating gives CASSSGRGANYGYTF.